This T cell receptor (beta chain) was sequenced for a study of T cell changes during pregnancy in multiple sclerosis. Profiling relied on immunoSEQ multiplex PCR, and the TCRdb table lists in-frame clones only, not all of them. The sample comprises around 42,000 clones, 75% to 95% of which are singletons, and about 0.51% rests with the top ten. V gave up 7 bases and J gave up 3 bases, with 15 bases separating them. In germline, CDR1 is SNHLY, CDR2 FYNNEI. The length of the CDR3 is 14 residues. The chain has TRBV2 and TRBJ1-1; D possibly corresponds to TRBD1 (5 bases). The sequence derives from a female donor in good health, enrolled as a control in a pregnancy study. The starting material was CD4+ T cells from peripheral blood mononuclear cells, obtained in the second trimester of pregnancy. This chain's CDR3 is CASTPATGDTEAFF. CDR3 DNA: TGTGCCAGCACACCGGCAACAGGTGACACTGAAGCTTTCTTT.